A selection of T cell receptor beta chains follows, all from one sample in a study of T cells in Graves' hyperthyroidism and ophthalmopathy. TCRdb processed the multiplex PCR reads anew with MiXCR; each CDR3 protein has one entry. The top ten clones hold roughly 20% of a sample with more than 350,000 distinct CDR3 sequences, about 15% of them seen once. Sequences were obtained from blood. Every receptor here comes from a woman aged 55-70 years with Graves' ophthalmopathy. CDR3s include the opening cysteine and the closing phenylalanine or tryptophan. A D gene is named only where the DNA matches it firmly. Not every row has a clone size; where given, it reads once, few, many or a size class.

V gene,D gene,clone size,J gene,CDR3 DNA,CDR3 protein
TRBV7-9,NA,NA,TRBJ2-4,TGTGCCAGCAGCCAGGGCGGTTGGAACATTCAGTACTTC,CASSQGGWNIQYF
TRBV20-1,NA,NA,TRBJ2-7,TGCAGTGCTAGAAGGGTTTCGGAGCAGTACTTC,CSARRVSEQYF
TRBV20-1,NA,many,TRBJ2-1,TGCAGTGCTAGAGATTCCACTCGCAATCACAATGAGCAGTTCTTC,CSARDSTRNHNEQFF
TRBV11-2,TRBD1,many,TRBJ2-1,TGTGCCAGCAGTCGGACAGGGGATTACAATGAGCAGTTCTTC,CASSRTGDYNEQFF
TRBV5-1,TRBD1,many,TRBJ1-1,TGCGCCAGCAGCTTGGAACAGGGGCCCTACACTGAAGCTTTCTTT,CASSLEQGPYTEAFF
TRBV12-3/TRBV12-4,TRBD1,many,TRBJ1-4,TGTGCCAGCAGCGGGACAGCCGCTGAAAAGCTGTTTTTT,CASSGTAAEKLFF
TRBV5-1,NA,many,TRBJ2-5,TGCGCCAGCAGCCACCAGCAGGCGATACAAGAGACCCAGTACTTC,CASSHQQAIQETQYF
TRBV27,TRBD1,many,TRBJ2-2,TGTGCCAGCAGTACCCGGACAGGCCGAGTGGTGGGCGGGGAGCTGTTTTTT,CASSTRTGRVVGGELFF
TRBV7-8,NA,many,TRBJ2-5,TGTGCCAGCAGCTTAGCGTCCGGGGTGGAGACCCAGTACTTC,CASSLASGVETQYF
TRBV10-3,NA,many,TRBJ2-3,TGTGCCATCAGTGATTTTACAGATACGCAGTATTTT,CAISDFTDTQYF
TRBV28,TRBD2,few,TRBJ2-1,TGTGCCAGCGGCCTGGGGCTAGCGGCAGGGAATGAGCAGTTCTTC,CASGLGLAAGNEQFF
TRBV9,NA,many,TRBJ2-1,TGTGCCAGCAGTGGCTCCAGCTCCTACAATGAGCAGTTCTTC,CASSGSSSYNEQFF
TRBV6-1,NA,many,TRBJ2-5,TGTGCCAGCAGCGCCCGGGGAACCGAGGGCCAAGAGACCCAGTACTTC,CASSARGTEGQETQYF
TRBV4-1,NA,many,TRBJ1-1,TGCGCCAGCAGCCAAGATGTAGGGAACACTGAAGCTTTCTTT,CASSQDVGNTEAFF
TRBV6-2/TRBV6-3,NA,few,TRBJ2-5,TGTGCCAGCAGTCCGGGCTTGGGGGCCCAGTACTTC,CASSPGLGAQYF
TRBV6-1,NA,few,TRBJ2-1,TGTGCCAGCAGCCTGCCCCGGGACACCCTATCTTACAATGAGCAGTTCTTC,CASSLPRDTLSYNEQFF
TRBV3-1,NA,NA,TRBJ1-6,TGTGCCAGCAGCCAAGGGGGGGGGCGAGATTCACCCCTCCACTTT,CASSQGGGRDSPLHF
TRBV7-9,NA,many,TRBJ1-4,TGTGCCAGCAGCATCAGGGTTGGGAATGAAAAACTGTTTTTT,CASSIRVGNEKLFF
TRBV7-2,TRBD1,few,TRBJ1-5,TGTGCCAGCAGCCGACAGGGGGGCGGGGATCAGCCCCAGCATTTT,CASSRQGGGDQPQHF
TRBV10-3,NA,NA,TRBJ2-7,TGTGCCATCAGTGAGAACAGGGGAGGGAGTAACGAGCAGTACTTC,CAISENRGGSNEQYF
TRBV4-1,NA,few,TRBJ2-2,TGCGCCAGCAGCCAATCCGGGAATATGGCCGGGGAGCTGTTTTTT,CASSQSGNMAGELFF
TRBV27,NA,NA,TRBJ1-3,TGTGCCAGCAGTTTATCGATTGCAGGGAGAAACACCATATATTTT,CASSLSIAGRNTIYF
TRBV2,TRBD1,many,TRBJ1-2,TGTGCCAGCAAGAGGGACAGGGTGGACTATGGCTACACCTTC,CASKRDRVDYGYTF